The clone carrying this TCR beta chain was seen a single time. The antigen is unknown. The data were taken from a study of CD4 T cells in relation to SARS-CoV-2 and coronaviruses. The unexposed donors gave CD4+ T cells in about 2010-2019, prior to COVID-19. CD4+ T cells were isolated from the cells after more than nine days of culture. Assay: immunoSEQ multiplex PCR; the TCRdb copy retains only in-frame clones and omits some. The sample records approximately 16,000 clones, approximately 80% being singletons. The germline V gene encodes CDR1 KGHDR and CDR2 SFDVKD. The CDR3 has 14 residues. The V end lost 3 bases, the J end lost 1 base, and 8 bases lay between the germline ends.

This receptor was taken from a human donor in good health. Sequenced sample: CD4+ T cells from PBMCs, cultured in vitro. The J gene is TRBJ1-1, the V gene TRBV24-1, with D possibly matching TRBD1 (5 bases). The CDR3 DNA reads TGTGCCACCAGTGATAAGGGGAGGAACACTGAAGCTTTCTTT. Its protein product is CATSDKGRNTEAFF.